This is a list of T cell receptor beta chains from one sample in a study of cytomegalovirus exposure and HLA in healthy donors. The repertoire was sequenced with immunoSEQ multiplex PCR; TCRdb's copy has only in-frame clones and lacks some. The sample lists almost 200,000 clones, 79% occurring once. Sequenced material: PBMCs. These receptors all stem from a woman aged 30 to 39 in good health and CMV-seropositive. CDR3s include the opening cysteine and the closing phenylalanine or tryptophan. Fields, in order: V gene, clone size, D gene, J gene, CDR3 protein, CDR3 DNA. A D gene is named only where the DNA matches it firmly. Not every row has a clone size; where given, it reads once, few, many or a size class.

v_call: TRBV12-5
clone_size: -
d_call: -
j_call: TRBJ1-4
cdr3_aa: CASAPGGGHEKLFF
cdr3_nt: TGTGCTAGTGCCCCCGGGGGGGGACATGAAAAACTGTTTTTT

v_call: TRBV30
clone_size: -
d_call: TRBD1
j_call: TRBJ2-5
cdr3_aa: CAWSLRDRALQETQYF
cdr3_nt: TGTGCCTGGAGTCTCCGGGACAGGGCTTTACAAGAGACCCAGTACTTC

v_call: TRBV7-2
clone_size: -
d_call: -
j_call: TRBJ2-5
cdr3_aa: CASSSLARETQYF
cdr3_nt: TGTGCCAGCAGCTCTCTTGCGCGGGAGACCCAGTACTTC

v_call: TRBV30
clone_size: -
d_call: -
j_call: TRBJ2-2
cdr3_aa: CAWNVFLGTGELFF
cdr3_nt: TGTGCCTGGAATGTATTTCTAGGCACCGGGGAGCTGTTTTTT

v_call: TRBV7-6
clone_size: -
d_call: -
j_call: TRBJ2-3
cdr3_aa: CASSLDQVTDTQYF
cdr3_nt: TGTGCCAGCAGCTTAGACCAGGTTACAGATACGCAGTATTTT

v_call: TRBV4-1
clone_size: once
d_call: TRBD1
j_call: TRBJ1-2
cdr3_aa: CASSRTPGTGNGYTF
cdr3_nt: TGCGCCAGCAGCCGTACACCCGGGACAGGGAACGGCTACACCTTC

v_call: TRBV7-9
clone_size: -
d_call: TRBD1
j_call: TRBJ1-4
cdr3_aa: CASSLRSQPGGEKLFF
cdr3_nt: TGTGCCAGCAGCTTAAGGTCCCAACCAGGGGGTGAAAAACTGTTTTTT

v_call: TRBV5-1
clone_size: -
d_call: -
j_call: TRBJ1-1
cdr3_aa: CASSLWGPLNTEAFF
cdr3_nt: TGCGCCAGCAGCTTGTGGGGCCCCCTAAACACTGAAGCTTTCTTT

v_call: TRBV7-8
clone_size: -
d_call: TRBD2
j_call: TRBJ2-7
cdr3_aa: CASSPPPSLAAYEQYF
cdr3_nt: TGTGCCAGCAGTCCCCCTCCTAGTCTAGCGGCCTACGAGCAGTACTTC

v_call: TRBV6-6
clone_size: -
d_call: -
j_call: TRBJ1-4
cdr3_aa: CASSYSGESNEKLFF
cdr3_nt: TGTGCCAGCAGTTACTCAGGAGAGTCTAATGAAAAACTGTTTTTT

v_call: TRBV7-9
clone_size: -
d_call: -
j_call: TRBJ1-2
cdr3_aa: CASSFGDTRNYGYTF
cdr3_nt: TGTGCCAGCAGCTTTGGGGACACTCGGAACTATGGCTACACCTTC

v_call: TRBV6-5
clone_size: -
d_call: TRBD1
j_call: TRBJ2-7
cdr3_aa: CASSGTGYEQYF
cdr3_nt: TGTGCCAGCAGCGGGACAGGGTACGAGCAGTACTTC

v_call: TRBV9
clone_size: -
d_call: TRBD1
j_call: TRBJ2-3
cdr3_aa: CASSTGTVFSLLTDTQYF
cdr3_nt: TGTGCCAGCAGCACCGGGACAGTTTTTTCCCTTCTCACAGATACGCAGTATTTT

v_call: TRBV7-6
clone_size: -
d_call: -
j_call: TRBJ1-3
cdr3_aa: CASSLDDGEGSGNTIYF
cdr3_nt: TGTGCCAGCAGCTTAGATGACGGGGAAGGGTCTGGAAACACCATATATTTT

v_call: TRBV6-6
clone_size: -
d_call: -
j_call: TRBJ2-2
cdr3_aa: CASSYSPGTGELFF
cdr3_nt: TGTGCCAGCAGTTATTCCCCAGGCACCGGGGAGCTGTTTTTT

v_call: TRBV7-9
clone_size: -
d_call: TRBD1
j_call: TRBJ2-1
cdr3_aa: CASSYPGTGSEQFF
cdr3_nt: TGTGCCAGCAGCTACCCCGGGACAGGTTCTGAGCAGTTCTTC

v_call: TRBV2
clone_size: -
d_call: TRBD1
j_call: TRBJ1-1
cdr3_aa: CASSVTGDFTEAFF
cdr3_nt: TGTGCCAGCAGTGTGACAGGGGATTTCACTGAAGCTTTCTTT

v_call: TRBV7-2
clone_size: -
d_call: -
j_call: TRBJ2-3
cdr3_aa: CASSLGPITDTQYF
cdr3_nt: TGTGCCAGCAGCTTAGGGCCCATCACAGATACGCAGTATTTT

v_call: TRBV9
clone_size: -
d_call: -
j_call: TRBJ2-1
cdr3_aa: CASSARGTGAYNEQFF
cdr3_nt: TGTGCCAGCAGCGCAAGAGGGACTGGGGCCTACAATGAGCAGTTCTTC

v_call: TRBV11-3
clone_size: few
d_call: -
j_call: TRBJ1-2
cdr3_aa: CASTSSEGNYGYTF
cdr3_nt: TGTGCCAGCACCTCGAGTGAGGGAAACTATGGCTACACCTTC

v_call: TRBV5-1
clone_size: -
d_call: TRBD2
j_call: TRBJ2-7
cdr3_aa: CASSLGGGGLYEQYF
cdr3_nt: TGCGCCAGCAGCTTGGGCGGCGGGGGGCTCTACGAGCAGTACTTC

v_call: TRBV6-6
clone_size: -
d_call: TRBD1
j_call: TRBJ1-1
cdr3_aa: CASTEQGAVSTEAFF
cdr3_nt: TGTGCCAGCACCGAACAGGGGGCTGTAAGTACTGAAGCTTTCTTT

v_call: TRBV20-1
clone_size: -
d_call: -
j_call: TRBJ1-4
cdr3_aa: CSARDLEKLFF
cdr3_nt: TGCAGTGCTAGAGATCTTGAAAAACTGTTTTTT

v_call: TRBV19
clone_size: once
d_call: TRBD1
j_call: TRBJ1-2
cdr3_aa: CASSIGGTGVDGYTF
cdr3_nt: TGTGCCAGTAGTATCGGTGGGACAGGGGTTGATGGCTACACCTTC

v_call: TRBV14
clone_size: -
d_call: TRBD1
j_call: TRBJ1-2
cdr3_aa: CASSQGWTGGYGYTF
cdr3_nt: TGTGCCAGCAGCCAAGGATGGACAGGGGGCTATGGCTACACCTTC

v_call: TRBV23-1
clone_size: once
d_call: TRBD1
j_call: TRBJ1-4
cdr3_aa: CASSQTKGQVVF
cdr3_nt: TGCGCCAGCAGTCAAACGAAGGGACAGGTGGTTTTT

v_call: TRBV10-3
clone_size: -
d_call: TRBD1
j_call: TRBJ2-5
cdr3_aa: CAISESGQQETQYF
cdr3_nt: TGTGCCATCAGTGAGTCGGGACAGCAAGAGACCCAGTACTTC

v_call: TRBV11-2
clone_size: few
d_call: -
j_call: TRBJ1-1
cdr3_aa: CASSLLWAGTEAFF
cdr3_nt: TGTGCCAGCAGCCTCTTATGGGCGGGGACTGAAGCTTTCTTT

v_call: TRBV6-5
clone_size: -
d_call: -
j_call: TRBJ1-4
cdr3_aa: CASSYTATNEKLFF
cdr3_nt: TGTGCCAGCAGTTACACGGCAACTAATGAAAAACTGTTTTTT

v_call: TRBV5-1
clone_size: -
d_call: -
j_call: TRBJ2-7
cdr3_aa: CASSFHWQGSSYEQYF
cdr3_nt: TGCGCCAGCAGCTTCCATTGGCAGGGGAGCTCCTACGAGCAGTACTTC

v_call: TRBV6-6
clone_size: once
d_call: -
j_call: TRBJ1-2
cdr3_aa: CASSYSAGLYGYTF
cdr3_nt: TGTGCCAGCAGTTACTCTGCAGGCCTATATGGCTACACCTTC

v_call: TRBV7-2
clone_size: -
d_call: -
j_call: TRBJ1-1
cdr3_aa: CASSFQVDTEAFF
cdr3_nt: TGTGCCAGCAGCTTTCAGGTGGACACTGAAGCTTTCTTT

v_call: TRBV4-3
clone_size: -
d_call: TRBD1
j_call: TRBJ2-1
cdr3_aa: CASSRTGGINNEQFF
cdr3_nt: TGCGCCAGCAGCCGTACAGGGGGCATCAACAATGAGCAGTTCTTC

v_call: TRBV14
clone_size: -
d_call: TRBD2
j_call: TRBJ2-3
cdr3_aa: CASSPLLRGGRTDTQYF
cdr3_nt: TGTGCCAGCAGCCCGCTACTAAGAGGCGGGAGAACAGATACGCAGTATTTT

v_call: TRBV25-1
clone_size: -
d_call: -
j_call: TRBJ1-6
cdr3_aa: CASSEWGQSPLHF
cdr3_nt: TGTGCCAGCAGTGAATGGGGGCAATCACCCCTCCACTTT

v_call: TRBV6-5
clone_size: few
d_call: -
j_call: TRBJ1-2
cdr3_aa: CASSYMATRRDYGYTF
cdr3_nt: TGTGCCAGCAGTTACATGGCGACCCGGAGGGACTATGGCTACACCTTC

v_call: TRBV7-8
clone_size: -
d_call: -
j_call: TRBJ2-1
cdr3_aa: CASSPRVLSYNEQFF
cdr3_nt: TGTGCCAGCAGCCCGAGGGTTTTGTCCTACAATGAGCAGTTCTTC